A selection of T cell receptor beta chains follows, all from one sample in a study of blood T cells in healthy people across ages. TCRdb reprocessed the 5' RACE reads via MiXCR and lists one record per CDR3 protein. The sample lists 1.5 million to 2 million distinct CDR3 sequences; 25% to 30% were seen once. Sequencing used blood. The receptors originated from a woman aged 25 to 39 in good health. Each CDR3 is given with its conserved first and last residue. Each record gives: D gene, clone size, J gene, V gene, CDR3 protein, CDR3 DNA. A D gene is named only where the DNA matches it firmly. For some rows the clone size is stated as once, few or many, or as a class when expanded; others skip it.

d_gene: TRBD1
abundance: few
j_gene: TRBJ1-2
v_gene: TRBV6-5
CDR3aa: CASSPIQQGYGYTF
CDR3nt: TGTGCCAGCAGTCCGATCCAACAGGGGTATGGCTACACCTTC

d_gene: NA
abundance: many
j_gene: TRBJ2-5
v_gene: TRBV2
CDR3aa: CASSEGETQYF
CDR3nt: TGTGCCAGCAGTGAAGGAGAGACCCAGTACTTC

d_gene: NA
abundance: many
j_gene: TRBJ2-1
v_gene: TRBV29-1
CDR3aa: CSVEELNPYNEQFF
CDR3nt: TGCAGCGTTGAAGAGCTAAATCCCTACAATGAGCAGTTCTTC

d_gene: TRBD2
abundance: few
j_gene: TRBJ2-5
v_gene: TRBV2
CDR3aa: CVGRLAGFLETQYF
CDR3nt: TGTGTCGGTCGACTAGCGGGGTTTTTAGAGACCCAGTACTTC

d_gene: NA
abundance: NA
j_gene: TRBJ2-3
v_gene: TRBV5-1
CDR3aa: CASSSWDGTDTQYF
CDR3nt: TGCGCCAGCAGCTCCTGGGACGGAACAGATACGCAGTATTTT

d_gene: TRBD2
abundance: NA
j_gene: TRBJ2-2
v_gene: TRBV3-1
CDR3aa: CASQTSASGELFF
CDR3nt: TGTGCCAGCCAGACTAGCGCATCCGGGGAGCTGTTTTTT

d_gene: NA
abundance: NA
j_gene: TRBJ2-7
v_gene: TRBV28
CDR3aa: CASSLVWQGGYEQYF
CDR3nt: TGTGCCAGCAGCCTAGTTTGGCAGGGGGGATACGAGCAGTACTTC

d_gene: TRBD1
abundance: NA
j_gene: TRBJ2-5
v_gene: TRBV5-1
CDR3aa: CASSFGTGPKETQYF
CDR3nt: TGCGCCAGCAGCTTCGGGACAGGCCCCAAAGAGACCCAGTACTTC

d_gene: NA
abundance: few
j_gene: TRBJ1-4
v_gene: TRBV20-1
CDR3aa: CSASTPSEEKLFF
CDR3nt: TGCAGTGCTAGTACACCAAGTGAGGAAAAACTGTTTTTT

d_gene: NA
abundance: few
j_gene: TRBJ2-1
v_gene: TRBV24-1
CDR3aa: CATSDPNRGHEQFF
CDR3nt: TGTGCCACCAGTGATCCGAATAGGGGTCATGAGCAGTTCTTC

d_gene: NA
abundance: many
j_gene: TRBJ1-2
v_gene: TRBV29-1
CDR3aa: CSGFSPLGGYTF
CDR3nt: TGCAGCGGATTCAGTCCCCTCGGGGGCTACACCTTC

d_gene: TRBD2
abundance: many
j_gene: TRBJ2-7
v_gene: TRBV29-1
CDR3aa: CSVEGGEYEQYF
CDR3nt: TGCAGCGTTGAGGGAGGGGAATACGAGCAGTACTTC

d_gene: NA
abundance: many
j_gene: TRBJ2-1
v_gene: TRBV24-1
CDR3aa: CATSDLDRNNNEQFF
CDR3nt: TGTGCCACCAGTGACCTTGACAGAAACAACAATGAGCAGTTCTTC

d_gene: TRBD2
abundance: once
j_gene: TRBJ2-3
v_gene: TRBV7-3
CDR3aa: CASSRLAGSPDTQYF
CDR3nt: TGTGCCAGCAGCCGACTAGCGGGGAGCCCAGATACGCAGTATTTT

d_gene: TRBD2
abundance: NA
j_gene: TRBJ2-7
v_gene: TRBV4-3
CDR3aa: CASSQSRVPELAGVVYEQYF
CDR3nt: TGCGCCAGCAGCCAATCTCGAGTCCCGGAACTAGCGGGAGTGGTTTACGAGCAGTACTTC

d_gene: NA
abundance: many
j_gene: TRBJ2-7
v_gene: TRBV12-3/TRBV12-4
CDR3aa: CASSPQVYEQYF
CDR3nt: TGTGCCAGCAGTCCTCAAGTCTACGAGCAGTACTTC

d_gene: TRBD2
abundance: NA
j_gene: TRBJ2-7
v_gene: TRBV20-1
CDR3aa: CSARGSGGDYEQYF
CDR3nt: TGCAGTGCTAGAGGCAGCGGGGGGGACTACGAGCAGTACTTC

d_gene: NA
abundance: NA
j_gene: TRBJ2-7
v_gene: TRBV13
CDR3aa: CASSLGGGSLGEQYF
CDR3nt: TGTGCCAGCAGCTTAGGCGGGGGAAGCTTAGGCGAGCAGTACTTC

d_gene: TRBD2
abundance: few
j_gene: TRBJ2-1
v_gene: TRBV5-1
CDR3aa: CASSEELAGGNEQFF
CDR3nt: TGCGCCAGCAGCGAGGAGCTAGCGGGGGGTAATGAGCAGTTCTTC

d_gene: NA
abundance: NA
j_gene: TRBJ2-2
v_gene: TRBV5-1
CDR3aa: CASSLSVNEELFF
CDR3nt: TGCGCCAGCAGCTTATCGGTTAATGAGGAGCTGTTTTTT

d_gene: NA
abundance: NA
j_gene: TRBJ1-2
v_gene: TRBV6-6
CDR3aa: CASKGQQDNYGYTF
CDR3nt: TGTGCCAGCAAAGGGCAGCAAGATAACTATGGTTACACCTTC

d_gene: TRBD1
abundance: once
j_gene: TRBJ1-6
v_gene: TRBV5-6
CDR3aa: CASSLRQGAGSPLHF
CDR3nt: TGTGCCAGCAGCCTTCGACAGGGGGCCGGATCACCCCTCCACTTT

d_gene: TRBD1
abundance: many
j_gene: TRBJ2-5
v_gene: TRBV7-9
CDR3aa: CASSIRTGGAQTQYF
CDR3nt: TGTGCCAGCAGCATAAGGACAGGGGGCGCGCAGACCCAGTACTTC

d_gene: NA
abundance: few
j_gene: TRBJ2-7
v_gene: TRBV7-2
CDR3aa: CASSQSQGGRNEQYF
CDR3nt: TGTGCCAGCAGCCAAAGCCAGGGGGGGAGGAACGAGCAGTACTTC

d_gene: TRBD2
abundance: few
j_gene: TRBJ2-1
v_gene: TRBV2
CDR3aa: CASSAERESYNEQFF
CDR3nt: TGTGCCAGCAGTGCGGAGCGGGAGTCCTACAATGAGCAGTTCTTC

d_gene: NA
abundance: once
j_gene: TRBJ2-1
v_gene: TRBV20-1
CDR3aa: CSALGWAPRGNEQFF
CDR3nt: TGCAGTGCCCTAGGGTGGGCACCTCGGGGCAATGAGCAGTTCTTC

d_gene: NA
abundance: few
j_gene: TRBJ1-1
v_gene: TRBV28
CDR3aa: CASTDWTDTEAFF
CDR3nt: TGTGCCAGCACTGATTGGACAGACACTGAAGCTTTCTTT

d_gene: TRBD2
abundance: few
j_gene: TRBJ2-1
v_gene: TRBV13
CDR3aa: CASSLRDGGTMDEQFF
CDR3nt: TGTGCCAGCAGCCTACGTGACGGGGGGACGATGGATGAGCAGTTCTTC

d_gene: NA
abundance: many
j_gene: TRBJ2-7
v_gene: TRBV7-9
CDR3aa: CASSLGFGPYEQYF
CDR3nt: TGTGCCAGCAGCTTAGGATTCGGGCCCTACGAGCAGTACTTC

d_gene: NA
abundance: NA
j_gene: TRBJ1-5
v_gene: TRBV3-1
CDR3aa: CASSQEGAGNQPQHF
CDR3nt: TGTGCCAGCAGCCAAGAAGGGGCAGGGAATCAGCCCCAGCATTTT

d_gene: NA
abundance: NA
j_gene: TRBJ2-1
v_gene: TRBV12-3/TRBV12-4
CDR3aa: CASIKGSASYSEQFF
CDR3nt: TGTGCCAGCATTAAAGGATCGGCGTCTTACAGTGAGCAGTTCTTC

d_gene: TRBD1
abundance: few
j_gene: TRBJ1-2
v_gene: TRBV28
CDR3aa: CASDGQGDGYTF
CDR3nt: TGTGCCAGCGACGGACAGGGGGATGGCTACACCTTC

d_gene: TRBD1
abundance: NA
j_gene: TRBJ1-2
v_gene: TRBV10-3
CDR3aa: CAISARDRGGGYTF
CDR3nt: TGTGCCATCAGTGCTCGGGACAGGGGTGGTGGCTACACCTTC

d_gene: NA
abundance: many
j_gene: TRBJ2-7
v_gene: TRBV7-2
CDR3aa: CASSLVSYEQYF
CDR3nt: TGTGCCAGCAGTTTGGTCTCCTACGAGCAGTACTTC

d_gene: TRBD1
abundance: NA
j_gene: TRBJ1-6
v_gene: TRBV5-1
CDR3aa: CASSLDGQGVTPLHF
CDR3nt: TGCGCCAGCAGCTTGGACGGACAGGGGGTGACACCCCTCCACTTT

d_gene: TRBD1
abundance: NA
j_gene: TRBJ1-2
v_gene: TRBV15
CDR3aa: CATRGQGDYTF
CDR3nt: TGTGCCACCAGAGGACAGGGCGACTACACCTTC

d_gene: NA
abundance: NA
j_gene: TRBJ2-1
v_gene: TRBV16
CDR3aa: CASSQSAVVATSSYNEQFF
CDR3nt: TGTGCCAGCAGCCAATCTGCGGTTGTAGCGACAAGCTCCTACAATGAGCAGTTCTTC

d_gene: NA
abundance: NA
j_gene: TRBJ2-5
v_gene: TRBV9
CDR3aa: CASSPRDSGYQETQYF
CDR3nt: TGTGCCAGCAGCCCAAGAGACAGCGGGTACCAAGAGACCCAGTACTTC

d_gene: TRBD2
abundance: NA
j_gene: TRBJ2-3
v_gene: TRBV5-1
CDR3aa: CASMAGGPVDTQYF
CDR3nt: TGCGCCAGCATGGCGGGGGGGCCAGTAGATACGCAGTATTTT

d_gene: TRBD2
abundance: NA
j_gene: TRBJ2-7
v_gene: TRBV2
CDR3aa: CASSGLAGINEQYF
CDR3nt: TGTGCCAGCAGTGGACTAGCGGGGATCAATGAGCAGTACTTC

d_gene: TRBD2
abundance: NA
j_gene: TRBJ2-3
v_gene: TRBV20-1
CDR3aa: CGARLNTGGTQYF
CDR3nt: TGCGGTGCTAGACTTAATACGGGGGGTACGCAGTATTTT

d_gene: TRBD2
abundance: few
j_gene: TRBJ2-7
v_gene: TRBV12-3/TRBV12-4
CDR3aa: CASRGTSGSWGEQYF
CDR3nt: TGTGCCAGCAGAGGCACTAGCGGGAGTTGGGGTGAGCAGTACTTC

d_gene: TRBD1
abundance: many
j_gene: TRBJ2-7
v_gene: TRBV10-3
CDR3aa: CAISHRQGAYEQYF
CDR3nt: TGTGCCATCAGCCACAGACAGGGGGCCTACGAGCAGTACTTC

d_gene: NA
abundance: many
j_gene: TRBJ1-1
v_gene: TRBV5-1
CDR3aa: CASSLPGTMNTEAFF
CDR3nt: TGCGCCAGCAGCCTACCGGGAACTATGAACACTGAAGCTTTCTTT

d_gene: NA
abundance: NA
j_gene: TRBJ1-2
v_gene: TRBV5-1
CDR3aa: CASSQGHDQGYTF
CDR3nt: TGCGCCAGCAGCCAAGGACACGATCAGGGCTACACCTTC

d_gene: NA
abundance: NA
j_gene: TRBJ1-1
v_gene: TRBV14
CDR3aa: CASSQALDRNTEAFF
CDR3nt: TGTGCCAGCAGCCAAGCCCTTGACAGGAACACTGAAGCTTTCTTT

d_gene: NA
abundance: NA
j_gene: TRBJ2-1
v_gene: TRBV16
CDR3aa: CASSLLVGSEQFF
CDR3nt: TGTGCCAGCAGCCTTCTAGTGGGATCTGAGCAGTTCTTC

d_gene: NA
abundance: NA
j_gene: TRBJ2-7
v_gene: TRBV6-5
CDR3aa: CASSFLGAHEQYF
CDR3nt: TGTGCCAGCAGTTTCCTCGGAGCCCACGAGCAGTACTTC

d_gene: TRBD2
abundance: many
j_gene: TRBJ2-5
v_gene: TRBV19
CDR3aa: CASSSPGLAGEETQYF
CDR3nt: TGTGCCAGTAGTTCCCCGGGACTAGCGGGAGAAGAGACCCAGTACTTC

d_gene: NA
abundance: NA
j_gene: TRBJ1-5
v_gene: TRBV9
CDR3aa: CASSPGTGDSNQPQHF
CDR3nt: TGTGCCAGCAGCCCCGGGACGGGAGATAGCAATCAGCCCCAGCATTTT

d_gene: NA
abundance: few
j_gene: TRBJ2-5
v_gene: TRBV5-5
CDR3aa: CASSLSLTQYF
CDR3nt: TGTGCCAGCAGCCTATCATTGACCCAGTACTTC

d_gene: NA
abundance: few
j_gene: TRBJ2-3
v_gene: TRBV29-1
CDR3aa: CSVEAQSTDTQYF
CDR3nt: TGCAGCGTTGAGGCACAGAGCACAGATACGCAGTATTTT

d_gene: NA
abundance: NA
j_gene: TRBJ2-7
v_gene: TRBV3-1
CDR3aa: CASSQEWSGRAYGQYF
CDR3nt: TGTGCCAGCAGCCAAGAATGGTCGGGCAGGGCCTACGGGCAGTACTTC

d_gene: NA
abundance: many
j_gene: TRBJ2-7
v_gene: TRBV21-1
CDR3aa: CARRGYLYEQYF
CDR3nt: TGTGCCAGGAGGGGTTACCTCTACGAGCAGTACTTC